The clone carrying this T cell receptor beta chain was seen more than once but under ten times. Its antigen is not known. This sample stems from a study of CD8 T cells in ankylosing spondylitis. Study findings and constraints: Prior work had noted some motif variants in reactive arthritis blood and synovial fluid. Blood of patients with ankylosing spondylitis appeared to be characterized by a TCR beta motif of about 8 highly homologous variants. Within matched ankylosing spondylitis synovial fluid, disease-linked clones were reportedly significantly enriched.

Making use of molecular barcodes, quantitative 5'-RACE generated TCR beta libraries. MiXCR was run by TCRdb on the 5' RACE reads, yielding one entry per CDR3 protein. The sample includes 35,000 or so distinct CDR3 sequences, approximately 15% of them seen just once. The germline CDR1 and CDR2 sequences are SGHTA and FQGTGA. The CDR3 spans 18 residues. With 4 bases removed from V and 1 base from J, the gap between germline ends came to 20 bases. Source material: blood. V is TRBV7-3 and J is TRBJ2-1; D might be TRBD2 (6 bases). This clonotype originated in a male donor with ankylosing spondylitis or in good health (not recorded which). CDR3: CASSSTPLAPGSYNEQFF. The CDR3 DNA reads TGTGCCAGCAGCTCAACCCCCCTAGCGCCTGGATCCTACAATGAGCAGTTCTTC.